This entry concerns a single T cell receptor (beta chain). Its antigen is unknown. The data were taken from a study of lung T cells in sarcoidosis with Löfgren's syndrome. Whole-study context: Löfgren's syndrome patients were the main repertoire analysis focus.

Using its own MiXCR run on the reads, TCRdb lists one record per CDR3 protein. Altogether 55,000 to 80,000 distinct CDR3 sequences are present, approximately 21% being singletons, with the ten largest covering about 2.3%. This CDR3 spans 14 amino acids. V was shortened by 1 base and J by 6 bases, with 12 bases between the two germline ends. From germline, CDR1 is LGHDT and CDR2 YNNKEL (reference sequence). Whole-study findings and limits: Shared TRAV12-1 and TRBV2 CDR3 motifs across Löfgren's syndrome patients reportedly suggested public CD4+ TCRs. Löfgren's syndrome patients reportedly showed greatest TRAV12-1 and TRBV2 expansion versus controls.

V and J are TRBV3-1 and TRBJ2-5; TRBD1 or TRBD2 may be the D gene (5 bases each). This receptor was taken from a human donor with sarcoidosis (Löfgren's syndrome or another form), or a control subject (not recorded which). The sequencing input was CD4+ T cells from PBMCs. As DNA, the CDR3 is TGTGCCAGCAGCCAAGGGATAGGGGAGAAGACCCAGTACTTC. Protein sequence: CASSQGIGEKTQYF.